The 28 T cell receptor beta chains below come from one sample, sequenced in a study of control samples from healthy donors and cancer patients. Profiled with immunoSEQ multiplex PCR; TCRdb holds only in-frame clones, not every one. The sample has approximately 150,000 clones, about 90% seen once. Sequenced input: blood. These receptors were obtained from a man younger than 30 in good health.

The chain recombines TRBV12-3 or TRBV12-4 with TRBJ1-2, with 8 nucleotides matching TRBD1. The ends lost 5 bases at V and 7 bases at J; junction bases unmatched: 6. The CDR3 runs 13 residues. The CDR3 sequence: CASSPTGAGGYTF. The CDR3 DNA sequence: TGTGCCAGCAGTCCGACAGGGGCCGGTGGCTACACCTTC.

The chain has TRBV5-1 and TRBJ1-1; TRBD1 matches at 7 bases. The V segment lost 2 bases and the J segment 0 bases; nucleotides outside the gene matches: 4. CDR1 is SGHRS, CDR2 YFSETQ, per germline. This CDR3 comprises 15 residues. CDR3 protein: CASSFTGTVNTEAFF. CDR3 bases: TGCGCCAGCAGCTTTACCGGGACAGTGAACACTGAAGCTTTCTTT.

V and J are TRBV11-2 and TRBJ2-5; D gene ambiguous. Trimming pared 4 bases from V and 2 bases from J, leaving 2 bases between. CDR1 SGHAT and CDR2 FQNNGV come from the germline V gene. This CDR3 has 11 residues. CDR3 sequence (DNA): TGTGCCAGCAGCTCTCAAGAGACCCAGTACTTC. Translating it yields CASSSQETQYF.

The CDR3 DNA reads TGTGCCAGCAGCTCCTCCGGACAGGGGAGTTCACCCCTCCACTTT. Protein sequence: CASSSSGQGSSPLHF. The chain couples TRBV7-2 to TRBJ1-6, with 9 bases aligning to TRBD1. Germline V lookup: CDR1 SGHTA, CDR2 FQGNSA. The CDR3 is 15 amino acids. The J segment lost 9 bases and the V segment lost 4 bases, leaving 7 bases of the junction unmatched.

The chain couples TRBV6-6 to TRBJ2-3; 9 bases map to TRBD2. Germline CDR1 reads MNHNY; CDR2 reads SVGAGI (reference sequence). With 1 base clipped from V and 4 bases from J, the junction kept 6 bases outside the gene matches. CDR3 length equals 16 residues. DNA for the CDR3: TGTGCCAGCAGTTACTTTAGCGGGGGTGGGGCAGATACGCAGTATTTT. As protein: CASSYFSGGGADTQYF.

The chain recombines TRBV4-2 with TRBJ1-4; a weak D match, TRBD1 (5 bases). Trimming left V 0 bases short and J 3 bases short, with 17 bases between. CDR3 length: 18 amino acids. CDR1 is LGHNA and CDR2 is YNFKEQ in the germline V gene. The CDR3 is CASSQDERGADANEKLFF. CDR3 nucleotide sequence: TGTGCCAGCAGCCAAGATGAGAGGGGCGCAGATGCTAATGAAAAACTGTTTTTT.

The rearrangement links TRBV10-3 to TRBJ1-6, with TRBD1 matching 11 bases. Per the germline V gene, CDR1 is ENHRY and CDR2 is SYGVKD. The CDR3 totals 17 residues. The ends lost 10 bases at V and 9 bases at J; junction bases unmatched: 17. CDR3 loop: CATRGGTGGSLSSPLHF. The CDR3 DNA is TGTGCCACACGGGGGGGGACAGGGGGAAGTCTTAGTTCACCCCTCCACTTT.

This clone has a single count. This rearrangement joins TRBV9 to TRBJ1-3, with D maybe TRBD1 (6 bases). V shed 3 bases and J shed 0 bases, with 13 bases lying between them. Germline CDR1 SGDLS, CDR2 YYNGEE. This CDR3 has 16 residues. DNA for the CDR3: TGTGCCAGCAGCGCCGGGGGCGGAAACTCTGGAAACACCATATATTTT. Translating gives CASSAGGGNSGNTIYF.

The chain links TRBV6-1 to TRBJ1-4; 10 bases align to TRBD1. V gave up 5 bases and J gave up 7 bases; unmatched junction bases: 7. The germline V gene encodes CDR1 MNHNS and CDR2 SASEGT. There are 15 residues in the CDR3. CDR3 sequence reads: CASSSPGTGVEKLFF. The CDR3, as DNA: TGTGCCAGCAGTTCCCCCGGGACAGGGGTTGAAAAACTGTTTTTT.

CDR3 sequence: CSARAGTEAFF. The CDR3 coding sequence is TGCAGTGCTAGAGCCGGGACGGAAGCTTTCTTT. The rearrangement links TRBV20-1 to TRBJ1-1; possible D gene TRBD1, 5 bases. The V and J ends lost 1 base and 8 bases respectively, with 8 bases between them. This CDR3 comprises 11 residues. Germline V gene data show CDR1 as DFQATT and CDR2 as SNEGSKA (reference sequence).

The genes are TRBV2 and TRBJ1-4; D perhaps matches TRBD1 (5 bases). V lost 6 bases to trimming and J lost 8 bases, with 19 bases between them. The CDR3 covers 15 residues. Germline V CDR1 and CDR2: SNHLY, FYNNEI. This chain's CDR3 is CASRRPGTSREKLFF. Here the CDR3 DNA reads TGTGCCAGCAGACGACCCGGGACCTCCAGAGAAAAACTGTTTTTT.

The rearrangement links TRBV7-9 to TRBJ2-7; 7 bases are a match to TRBD1. Per the germline V gene, CDR1 is SEHNR and CDR2 is FQNEAQ (reference sequence). The CDR3 loop spans 14 amino acids. Trimming took 4 bases from V and 0 from J; bases not matched to a gene: 3. DNA of the CDR3: TGTGCCAGCAGCTCCTGGGACAGCTCCTACGAGCAGTACTTC. Amino acids: CASSSWDSSYEQYF.

The chain links TRBV29-1 to TRBJ2-3; 10 bases are a match to TRBD1. V lost 6 bases and J lost 5; bases outside the gene matches: 11. Germline values: CDR1 SQVTM, CDR2 ANQGSEA. The CDR3 runs to 15 residues. The CDR3 DNA sequence: TGCAGCGTCGACTTGGGACAGGGGTTGGGAGATACGCAGTATTTT. It codes for CSVDLGQGLGDTQYF.

This clone appeared a single time. The chain uses TRBV18 and TRBJ2-5; 8 positions agree with TRBD2. The CDR3 length is 15 residues. CDR1 KGHSH and CDR2 LQKENI come from the germline V gene. J gave up 1 base and V 5 bases, and 6 bases lay outside the gene matches. CDR3 protein: CASSSGSGVQETQYF. CDR3 DNA sequence: TGTGCCAGCTCATCGGGTAGCGGGGTCCAAGAGACCCAGTACTTC.

This chain connects TRBV10-3 to TRBJ2-7, with D uncertain. Germline assignment: CDR1 ENHRY and CDR2 SYGVKD. CDR3 length: 14 residues. V dropped 0 bases and J dropped 7 bases, with 13 bases sitting between them. Here the CDR3 DNA reads TGTGCCATCAGTGAGTCGATAGGGAATGAAGAGCAGTACTTC. Amino acids: CAISESIGNEEQYF.

The chain recombines TRBV10-2 with TRBJ1-6; D call uncertain. This CDR3 comprises 17 residues. CDR1 is WSHSY, CDR2 SAAADI, per germline. Trimming took 4 bases from V and 5 from J, leaving 18 bases between them. The CDR3 DNA sequence: TGCGCCAGCAGTGGCGGCATCCGGCAAGCAAATAATTCACCCCTCCACTTT. Encoded protein: CASSGGIRQANNSPLHF.

This chain joins TRBV25-1 and TRBJ1-2, with unresolved D. Deletions cut 7 bases from V and 6 bases from J, with 15 bases between. CDR1 MGHDK and CDR2 SYGVNS come from the germline V gene. The length of the CDR3 is 13 residues. The CDR3 nucleotides are TGTGCCAGCACCCCGTTGGGGAGTAATGGCTACACCTTC. Its translation is CASTPLGSNGYTF.

The rearrangement uses TRBV4-1 and TRBJ2-1; 7 bases match TRBD2. The CDR3 has 17 residues. Unmatched junction bases numbered 16, after V lost 5 bases and J lost 6 bases. Germline V gene lookup returns CDR1 MGHRA and CDR2 YSYEKL. CDR3 nucleotides: TGCGCCAGCAGCACCCCCGCGGGGACTACAAGCTCCAATGAGCAGTTCTTC. This encodes CASSTPAGTTSSNEQFF.

V and J are TRBV4-3 and TRBJ2-2, with 11 positions matching TRBD2. After removal of 0 bases from V and 2 bases from J, the junction contained 5 bases not matched to a gene. Germline CDR1 LGHNA, CDR2 YSLEER. CDR3 size: 18 residues. In DNA form, the CDR3 reads TGCGCCAGCAGCCAAGATTTCCTAGCGGGGGGTAACACCGGGGAGCTGTTTTTT. Its translation: CASSQDFLAGGNTGELFF.

Written as DNA, the CDR3 is TGCAGCGTTGGATCGGGACAAGCCTTCTACGAGCAGTACTTC. It is translated as CSVGSGQAFYEQYF. The chain combines TRBV29-1 with TRBJ2-7; perhaps TRBD1 as D (6 bases). The CDR3 length is 14 residues. V gave up 4 bases and J gave up 3 bases, with 16 bases separating them. Germline V CDR1 and CDR2: SQVTM, ANQGSEA.

CDR3 nucleotide sequence: TGTGCCAGCAGTTCGGGTGGTCCAAGTTCACCCCTCCACTTT. This sequence encodes CASSSGGPSSPLHF. V and J are TRBV27 and TRBJ1-6; no definite D call. The CDR3 covers 14 residues. Trimming stripped 4 bases from V and 9 bases from J, with 13 bases between. Germline lookup yields CDR1 MNHEY and CDR2 SMNVEV (reference sequence).

The chain employs TRBV28 and TRBJ2-1; tentative D call: TRBD2 (6 bases). CDR1 and CDR2 (germline): MDHEN, SYDVKM. The CDR3 spans 16 residues. V lost 9 bases, J lost 16 bases, and 34 bases lay in between. The CDR3 coding sequence is TGTGCCAGTGCCCGCTCCGGGGGACCCGAGTGGATCGGGTACTTCTTC. It specifies CASARSGGPEWIGYFF.

The chain joins TRBV5-6 to TRBJ1-2; the match to TRBD1 covers 8 bases. V lost 4 bases to trimming and J lost 0 bases; unmatched junction nucleotides: 2. Germline values: CDR1 SGHDT, CDR2 YYEEEE. The length of the CDR3 is 14 residues. The CDR3 protein is CASSLDRANYGYTF. As DNA, the CDR3 is TGTGCCAGCAGCCTGGACAGGGCTAACTATGGCTACACCTTC. Combining the CDR3 with reference TRBV5-6 and TRBJ1-2 gives the whole variable domain DAGVTQSPTHLIKTRGQQVTLRCSPKSGHDTVSWYQQALGQGPQFIFQYYEEEERQRGNFPDRFSGHQFPNYSSELNVNALLLGDSALYLCASSLDRANYGYTFGSGTRLTVV.

This chain links TRBV5-1 with TRBJ1-1, with 7 bases that match TRBD1. This CDR3 has 14 residues. V lost 4 bases and J lost 1; bases outside the gene matches: 4. Germline lookup yields CDR1 SGHRS and CDR2 YFSETQ. In nucleotides, the CDR3 is TGCGCCAGCAGCCTTAACAGGGGGAACACTGAAGCTTTCTTT. Protein product: CASSLNRGNTEAFF. The whole variable domain, filled in from reference TRBV5-1 and TRBJ1-1, reads KAGVTQTPRYLIKTRGQQVTLSCSPISGHRSVSWYQQTPGQGLQFLFEYFSETQRNKGNFPGRFSGRQFSNSRSEMNVSTLELGDSALYLCASSLNRGNTEAFFGQGTRLTVV.

This rearrangement joins TRBV6-5 to TRBJ1-1; D ambiguous. Deletions cut 4 bases from V and 0 bases from J, with 9 bases between. The CDR3 is made up of 14 amino acids. The germline gives CDR1 MNHEY, CDR2 SVGAGI. CDR3 residues: CASSWSLMNTEAFF. CDR3 bases: TGTGCCAGCAGTTGGTCTCTAATGAACACTGAAGCTTTCTTT.

The chain recombines TRBV4-1 with TRBJ2-1, with 7 bases that match TRBD1. Germline V lookup: CDR1 MGHRA, CDR2 YSYEKL. The V and J ends lost 1 base and 1 base, in that order; junction bases with no gene match: 7. The CDR3 covers 17 residues. This chain's CDR3 is CASSQVMTGYSYNEQFF. CDR3 nucleotides: TGCGCCAGCAGCCAAGTGATGACAGGGTATTCCTACAATGAGCAGTTCTTC.

V and J are TRBV11-2 and TRBJ2-3; D is ambiguous. This CDR3 has 14 residues. Between the trimmed V and J ends, which lost 4 bases and 1 base, there was a span of 9 bases. Germline V gene sequence: CDR1 SGHAT, CDR2 FQNNGV. This CDR3 is CASSSGRGTDTQYF. CDR3 DNA sequence: TGTGCCAGCAGCTCGGGCCGCGGCACAGATACGCAGTATTTT.

The V gene is TRBV4-3, the J gene TRBJ1-2; 7 bases are shared with TRBD1. The CDR3 is 17 amino acids. Trimming at V came to 0 bases and at J to 4 bases, leaving 11 bases not matched to a gene. CDR1 is LGHNA and CDR2 is YSLEER in the germline V gene. The CDR3 nucleotides read TGCGCCAGCAGCCAAGATTGGGGGACAGAAGGGTTCTATGGCTACACCTTC. This codes for CASSQDWGTEGFYGYTF.